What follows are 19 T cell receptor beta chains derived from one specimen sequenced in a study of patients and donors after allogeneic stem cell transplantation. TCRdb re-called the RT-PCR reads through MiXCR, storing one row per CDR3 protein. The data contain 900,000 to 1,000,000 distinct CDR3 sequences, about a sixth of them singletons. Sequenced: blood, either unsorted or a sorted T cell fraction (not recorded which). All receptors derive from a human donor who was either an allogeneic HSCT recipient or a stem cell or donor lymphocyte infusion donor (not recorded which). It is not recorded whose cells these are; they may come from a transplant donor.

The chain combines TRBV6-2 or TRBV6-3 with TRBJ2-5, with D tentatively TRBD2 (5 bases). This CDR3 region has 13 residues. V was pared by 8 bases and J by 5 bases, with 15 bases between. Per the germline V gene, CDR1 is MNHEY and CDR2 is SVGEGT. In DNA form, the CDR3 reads TGTGCCAGCGCATCTCCGGGGAGCGAGACCCAGTACTTC. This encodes CASASPGSETQYF.

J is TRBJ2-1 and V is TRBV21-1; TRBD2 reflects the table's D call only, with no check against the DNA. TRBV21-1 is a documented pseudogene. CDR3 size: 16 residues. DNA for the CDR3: TGTGCCAGCAGCAGGGAGGGAAAGGCTAGCTACAATGAGCAGTTCTTC. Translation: CASSREGKASYNEQFF.

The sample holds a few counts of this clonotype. The CDR3 DNA follows: TGTGCCAGCAGTTTAGCAGGGGAGGAGGATGAAAAACTGTTTTTT. It is translated as CASSLAGEEDEKLFF. The chain links TRBV12-3 or TRBV12-4 to TRBJ1-4; TRBD1 might be the D (5 bases). The CDR3 is 15 residues long. Between the trimmed V and J ends, which lost 0 bases and 6 bases, there was a span of 11 bases.

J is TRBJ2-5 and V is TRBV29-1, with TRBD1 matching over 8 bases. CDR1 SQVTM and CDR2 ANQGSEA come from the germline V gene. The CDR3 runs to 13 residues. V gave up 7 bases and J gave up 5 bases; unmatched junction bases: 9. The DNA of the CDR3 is TGCAGCGCGATGACAGGGGTCGGGGAGACCCAGTACTTC. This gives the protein CSAMTGVGETQYF.

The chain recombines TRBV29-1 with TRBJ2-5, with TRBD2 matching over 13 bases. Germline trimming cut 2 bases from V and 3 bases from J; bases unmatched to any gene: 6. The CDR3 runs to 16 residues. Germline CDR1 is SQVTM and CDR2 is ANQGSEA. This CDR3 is CSVEKTSGGTKETQYF. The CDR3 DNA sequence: TGCAGCGTTGAAAAGACTAGCGGGGGGACGAAAGAGACCCAGTACTTC.

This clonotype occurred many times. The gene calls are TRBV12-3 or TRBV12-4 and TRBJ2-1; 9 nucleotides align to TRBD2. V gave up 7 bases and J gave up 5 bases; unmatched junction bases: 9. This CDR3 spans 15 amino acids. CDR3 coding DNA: TGTGCCAGCACTATTAGCGGGAGCAGAAACAATGAGCAGTTCTTC. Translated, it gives CASTISGSRNNEQFF.

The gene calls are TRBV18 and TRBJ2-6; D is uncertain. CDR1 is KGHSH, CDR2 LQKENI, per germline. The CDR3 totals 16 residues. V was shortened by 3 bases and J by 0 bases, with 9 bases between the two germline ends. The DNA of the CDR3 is TGTGCCAGCTCACCTAACACACCCTCTGGGGCCAACGTCCTGACTTTC. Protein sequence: CASSPNTPSGANVLTF.

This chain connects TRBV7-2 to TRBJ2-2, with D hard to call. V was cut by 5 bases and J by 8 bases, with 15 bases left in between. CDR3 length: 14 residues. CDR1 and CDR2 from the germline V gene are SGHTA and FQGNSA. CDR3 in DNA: TGTGCCAGCAGCCTACGATCGAATTTGGGGGAGCTGTTTTTT. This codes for CASSLRSNLGELFF.

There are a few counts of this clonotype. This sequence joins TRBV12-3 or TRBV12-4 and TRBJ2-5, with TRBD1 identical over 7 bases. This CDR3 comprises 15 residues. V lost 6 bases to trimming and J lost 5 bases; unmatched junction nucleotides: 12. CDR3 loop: CASSQHRGSGETQYF. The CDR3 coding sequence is TGTGCCAGCAGCCAACACAGGGGCTCGGGGGAGACCCAGTACTTC.

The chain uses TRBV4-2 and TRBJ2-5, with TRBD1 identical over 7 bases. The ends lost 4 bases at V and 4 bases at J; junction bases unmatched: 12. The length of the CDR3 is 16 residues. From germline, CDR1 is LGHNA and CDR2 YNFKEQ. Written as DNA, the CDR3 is TGTGCCAGCAGCCTTCTGTCCCGGGACAGCGGAGAGACCCAGTACTTC. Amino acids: CASSLLSRDSGETQYF.

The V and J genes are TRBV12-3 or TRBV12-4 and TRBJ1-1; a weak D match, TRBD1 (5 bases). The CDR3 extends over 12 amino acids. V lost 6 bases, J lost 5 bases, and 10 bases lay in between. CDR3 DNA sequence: TGTGCCAGCAGACACAGGCAAACTGAAGCTTTCTTT. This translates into CASRHRQTEAFF.

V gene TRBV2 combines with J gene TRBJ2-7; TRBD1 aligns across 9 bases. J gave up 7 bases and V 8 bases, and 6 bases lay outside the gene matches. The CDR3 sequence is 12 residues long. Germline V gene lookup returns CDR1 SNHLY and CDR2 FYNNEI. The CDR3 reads CASAQGAREQYF. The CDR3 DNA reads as TGTGCCAGCGCACAGGGGGCGCGGGAGCAGTACTTC.

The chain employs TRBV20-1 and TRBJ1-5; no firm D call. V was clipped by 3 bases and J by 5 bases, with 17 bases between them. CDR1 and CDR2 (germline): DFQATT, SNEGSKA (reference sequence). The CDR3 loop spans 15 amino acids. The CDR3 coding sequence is TGCAGTGCTAGCTGGAGGCCTCCCTTCGATCAGCCCCAGCATTTT. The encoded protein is CSASWRPPFDQPQHF.

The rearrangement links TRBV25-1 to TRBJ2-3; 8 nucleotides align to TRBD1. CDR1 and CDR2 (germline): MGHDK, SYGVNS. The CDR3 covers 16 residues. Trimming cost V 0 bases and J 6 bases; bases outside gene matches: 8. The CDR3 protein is CASSEYRTGQGDTQYF. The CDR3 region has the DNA TGTGCCAGCAGTGAATACCGGACAGGGCAGGGGGATACGCAGTATTTT. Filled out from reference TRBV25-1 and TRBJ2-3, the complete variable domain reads EADIYQTPRYLVIGTGKKITLECSQTMGHDKMYWYQQDPGMELHLIHYSYGVNSTEKGDLSSESTVSRIRTEHFPLTLESARPSHTSQYLCASSEYRTGQGDTQYFGPGTRLTVL.

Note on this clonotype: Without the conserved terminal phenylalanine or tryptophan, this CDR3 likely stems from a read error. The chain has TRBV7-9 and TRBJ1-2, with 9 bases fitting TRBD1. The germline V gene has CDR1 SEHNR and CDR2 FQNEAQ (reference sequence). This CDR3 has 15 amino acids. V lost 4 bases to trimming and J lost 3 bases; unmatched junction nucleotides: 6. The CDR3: CASSSWTGVDYGYTL. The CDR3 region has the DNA TGTGCCAGCAGCTCGTGGACAGGGGTTGACTATGGCTACACCCTC.

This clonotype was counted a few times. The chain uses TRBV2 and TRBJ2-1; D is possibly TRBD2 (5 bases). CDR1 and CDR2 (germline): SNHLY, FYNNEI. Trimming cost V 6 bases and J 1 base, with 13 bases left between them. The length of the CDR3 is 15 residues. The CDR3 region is CASSSWTGSYNEQFF. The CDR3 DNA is TGTGCCAGCAGCAGTTGGACTGGATCCTACAATGAGCAGTTCTTC.

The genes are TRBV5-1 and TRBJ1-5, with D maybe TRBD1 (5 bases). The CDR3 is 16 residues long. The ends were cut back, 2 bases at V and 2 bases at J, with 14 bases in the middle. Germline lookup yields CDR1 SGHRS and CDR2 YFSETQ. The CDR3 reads CASSFDGASGNQPQHF. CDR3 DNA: TGCGCCAGCAGCTTCGACGGGGCCAGCGGCAATCAGCCCCAGCATTTT.

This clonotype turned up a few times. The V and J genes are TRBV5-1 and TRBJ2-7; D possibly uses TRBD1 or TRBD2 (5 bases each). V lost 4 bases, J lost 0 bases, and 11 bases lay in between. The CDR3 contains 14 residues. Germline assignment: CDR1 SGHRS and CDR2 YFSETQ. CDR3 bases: TGCGCCAGCAGCGGGGACGGGTTCTCCTACGAGCAGTACTTC. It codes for CASSGDGFSYEQYF.

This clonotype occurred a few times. CDR3 region: CASTIDPTGGGYTF. CDR3 nucleotides: TGTGCCAGCACCATAGACCCCACGGGAGGCGGCTACACCTTC. This chain links TRBV9 with TRBJ1-2; D is unclear. This CDR3 contains 14 residues. The germline gives CDR1 SGDLS, CDR2 YYNGEE. The V gene lost 6 bases and the J gene lost 8 bases, with 20 bases spanning the gap.